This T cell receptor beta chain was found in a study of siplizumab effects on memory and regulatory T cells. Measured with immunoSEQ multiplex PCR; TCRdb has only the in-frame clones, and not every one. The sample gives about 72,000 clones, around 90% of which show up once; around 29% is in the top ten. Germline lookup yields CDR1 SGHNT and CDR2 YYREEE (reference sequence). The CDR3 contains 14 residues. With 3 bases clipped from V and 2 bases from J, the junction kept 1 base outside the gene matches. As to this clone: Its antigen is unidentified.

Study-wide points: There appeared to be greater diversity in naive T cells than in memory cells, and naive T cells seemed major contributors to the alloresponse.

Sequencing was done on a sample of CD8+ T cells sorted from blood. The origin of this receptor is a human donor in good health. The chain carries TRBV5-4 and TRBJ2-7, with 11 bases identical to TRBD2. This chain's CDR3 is CASSSGLAAYEQYF. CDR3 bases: TGTGCCAGCAGCTCGGGACTAGCGGCCTACGAGCAGTACTTC.